This paragraph reports one T cell receptor beta chain. Its target antigen remains unknown. Base qualities are not recorded, but no much larger clone differs from it by a single base. This record belongs to a study of radiotherapy plus CTLA-4 blockade in lung cancer (dated by TCRdb to 2017 to 2018). General notes on the study: Objective responses were observed in around 20% of enrolled patients, and disease control was achieved in 25% to 40%.

Libraries came from the immunoSEQ multiplex PCR assay. TCRdb provides this immuneACCESS table in a form limited to in-frame rearrangements. Some clones are lacking; in checked studies, under half of them reflect an unresolved V gene, and why the rest are absent is not known. This sample holds roughly 75,000 clones; 60% to 85% were observed only once. The top ten clonotypes cover over 20% of the sample. The investigation overall reported the following: Increased serum interferon-beta after radiation, together with early dynamic changes in blood T cell clones, were reported to be the strongest predictors of response. After treatment with radiotherapy and ipilimumab, TCR clones that originated in tumors expanded in peripheral blood.

The study evaluated CTLA-4 blockade (ipilimumab) given together with focal radiation therapy in patients who had chemo-refractory metastatic non-small-cell lung cancer. The germline V gene supplies CDR1 SGHVS and CDR2 FQNEAQ. The V and J ends are trimmed by 5 bases and 6 bases, leaving 13 bases between them. Including the terminal cysteine and phenylalanine, the CDR3 comprises 14 residues. Of all the DNA, just the CDR3 is kept, 42 bases in frame from base 1. Specimen: peripheral blood, collected from a patient treated with radiotherapy plus ipilimumab. The chain uses TRBV7-8 and TRBJ2-2, with TRBD1 as a weak D call on 6 bases. The TCR was taken from a human donor with non-small cell lung cancer whose response to radiotherapy plus ipilimumab could not be evaluated. Some clones in this sample may be carry-over from other donors' samples. The CDR3 region: CASSPQGSPGELFF. The nucleotide sequence reads as follows: TGTGCCAGCAGCCCTCAGGGGTCTCCCGGGGAGCTGTTTTTT.